These T cell receptor beta chains were read from a single sample in a study of control samples from healthy donors and cancer patients. Generated by immunoSEQ multiplex PCR, the TCRdb table keeps only in-frame clones and is missing some. Counted here are roughly 70,000 clones, about 95% occurring once; the ten biggest clones make up approximately 2.8%. Sequenced sample: blood. These receptors came from a woman between 25 and 40 years old in good health. The CDR3 runs from the conserved cysteine through the conserved F or W. D genes are given only for firm matches. Part of the rows lack a size; the others show once, few, many or a class for expanded clones.

CASSLGTGTVGYTF,TGTGCCAGCAGCTTAGGAACCGGGACAGTTGGCTACACCTTC,TRBD1,TRBV7-9,NA,TRBJ1-2
CASSVDRGVRQPQHF,TGTGCCAGCAGCGTGGACAGGGGAGTTCGACAGCCCCAGCATTTT,TRBD1,TRBV5-5,once,TRBJ1-5
CASSHVANTEAFF,TGTGCCAGTAGTCACGTGGCGAACACTGAAGCTTTCTTT,NA,TRBV19,NA,TRBJ1-1
CASSYRSGGNQPQHF,TGTGCCAGCAGTTACAGATCAGGGGGCAATCAGCCCCAGCATTTT,NA,TRBV6-5,NA,TRBJ1-5
CASREQGVLYGYTF,TGTGCCAGCAGGGAACAGGGGGTTCTATATGGCTACACCTTC,TRBD1,TRBV6-6,once,TRBJ1-2
CASTLGTEAFF,TGTGCCAGCACCCTAGGGACTGAAGCTTTCTTT,NA,TRBV6-5,NA,TRBJ1-1
CASSRWTQYEQYF,TGTGCCAGCAGCCGATGGACTCAATACGAGCAGTACTTC,NA,TRBV7-9,NA,TRBJ2-7
CASTLGQGSTGELFF,TGTGCCAGCACCTTGGGGCAGGGGTCGACCGGGGAGCTGTTTTTT,NA,TRBV28,once,TRBJ2-2
CATSDLGWDSHNEQFF,TGTGCCACCAGTGATTTAGGTTGGGACAGCCACAATGAGCAGTTCTTC,TRBD1,TRBV24-1,NA,TRBJ2-1
CASTPSGGTPRGETQYF,TGTGCCAGTACTCCTAGCGGGGGGACGCCTAGGGGGGAGACCCAGTACTTC,TRBD2,TRBV2,NA,TRBJ2-5
CASTVGGNTDTQYF,TGTGCCAGTACTGTTGGAGGGAACACAGATACGCAGTATTTT,NA,TRBV19,NA,TRBJ2-3
CASSLVQRPTGELFF,TGCGCCAGCAGCTTGGTGCAGCGACCGACCGGGGAGCTGTTTTTT,NA,TRBV5-1,NA,TRBJ2-2
CASSQGAEVTETQYF,TGTGCCAGCAGCCAAGGAGCGGAGGTCACAGAGACCCAGTACTTC,NA,TRBV3-1/TRBV3-2,NA,TRBJ2-5
CASSPTYKSLHF,TGTGCCAGCAGTCCAACCTATAAATCCCTCCACTTT,NA,TRBV28,NA,TRBJ1-6
CASSETEFGELFF,TGTGCCAGCAGCGAGACCGAGTTCGGGGAGCTGTTTTTT,NA,TRBV7-9,NA,TRBJ2-2
CASSRQGNYGYTF,TGTGCCAGTAGTAGACAGGGAAACTATGGCTACACCTTC,TRBD1,TRBV19,NA,TRBJ1-2
CASSDRANEQFF,TGTGCCAGCAGTGACAGGGCGAATGAGCAGTTCTTC,TRBD1,TRBV7-9,NA,TRBJ2-1
CASSRNPSGGAEADTQYF,TGTGCCAGCAGCCGGAATCCTAGCGGGGGGGCCGAGGCAGATACGCAGTATTTT,TRBD2,TRBV4-2,NA,TRBJ2-3
CASSPTTGDNEQFF,TGTGCCAGCTCACCGACCACAGGAGACAATGAGCAGTTCTTC,NA,TRBV18,NA,TRBJ2-1
CASSVQGENTEAFF,TGTGCCAGCAGTGTACAGGGAGAGAACACTGAAGCTTTCTTT,NA,TRBV28,NA,TRBJ1-1
CVRSLYRVGNQPQHF,TGTGTCAGAAGCTTATACAGGGTTGGCAATCAGCCCCAGCATTTT,NA,TRBV7-5,NA,TRBJ1-5
CATRRGNTGELFF,TGTGCCACCCGGAGAGGGAACACCGGGGAGCTGTTTTTT,NA,TRBV6-5,NA,TRBJ2-2
CASSVATGVDTEAFF,TGTGCCAGCAGCGTAGCTACCGGAGTTGACACTGAAGCTTTCTTT,NA,TRBV9,NA,TRBJ1-1
CASSQDSLAGLGEQFF,TGTGCCAGCAGCCAAGATTCCCTAGCGGGGTTGGGCGAGCAGTTCTTC,TRBD2,TRBV3-1/TRBV3-2,NA,TRBJ2-1
CSVEQGVTDTQYF,TGCAGCGTGGAACAGGGGGTGACAGATACGCAGTATTTT,TRBD1,TRBV29-1,NA,TRBJ2-3